This TCR beta chain is from a study of beta chain features in type 1 diabetes. Comments on this clone: The antigen remains unidentified.

Via CD45RO/CCR7/CD25/CD127/CD95/CD27, cells of the CD4+ naive, central memory, regulatory and stem cell-like memory subsets were sorted. The study, taken as a whole, reports: VDJ junctions sequenced from type 1 diabetes patients showed fewer insertions and more deletions. Shortening of TCRB CDR3s, moderate but significant, appeared in all four CD4+ subsets of Type 1 diabetes patients.

Expressed TCRB transcripts were sequenced, since all the RNA that had been isolated was reverse transcribed. Sequencing was performed with immunoSEQ multiplex PCR; in TCRdb, only in-frame clones are kept and a portion is missing. The table lists 300,000 to 400,000 clones, around 7.6% of them singletons. The CDR3 runs 17 residues. Trimming shortened V by 0 bases and J by 2 bases, and 15 bases separated the two germline ends. In germline, CDR1 is SGHAT, CDR2 FQNNGV. The J gene is TRBJ2-3, the V gene TRBV11-2; D is undetermined. This TCR derives from a woman aged 18-30 years in good health. The sequenced sample consisted of central memory CD4+ T cells from blood. CDR3: CASSLEPSVSYTDTQYF. The DNA for the CDR3 is TGTGCCAGCAGCTTAGAGCCCTCGGTTTCCTACACAGATACGCAGTATTTT.